A selection of T cell receptor beta chains follows, all from one sample in a study of cytomegalovirus exposure and HLA in healthy donors. The protocol was immunoSEQ multiplex PCR, while the TCRdb copy is restricted to in-frame clones and leaves out a portion. The sample has about 120,000 clones; about 80% are singletons. Sequencing was done on a sample of PBMCs. The receptors originated from a female donor in good health and CMV-seronegative. CDR3s include the opening cysteine and the closing phenylalanine or tryptophan. Each record gives: V gene, clone size, D gene, J gene, CDR3 protein, CDR3 DNA. The D gene is left open where the match is weak. The size of a clone is reported for some rows only, either as once, few or many, or as a class for expanded clones.

TRBV27	.	.	TRBJ2-2	CASSPDRARGGGELFF	TGTGCCAGCAGCCCTGACCGGGCTCGAGGGGGCGGGGAGCTGTTTTTT
TRBV19	.	.	TRBJ1-1	CASSPRLAGTEAFF	TGTGCCAGTAGTCCCCGCTTAGCGGGCACTGAAGCTTTCTTT
TRBV9	.	TRBD1	TRBJ1-1	CASSEGQPMNTEAFF	TGTGCCAGCAGCGAGGGACAGCCGATGAACACTGAAGCTTTCTTT
TRBV30	.	TRBD1	TRBJ1-5	CAWSDGQGRNQPQHF	TGTGCCTGGAGCGACGGACAGGGGAGGAATCAGCCCCAGCATTTT
TRBV10-3	once	TRBD2	TRBJ2-7	CAISELASGGYEQYF	TGTGCCATCAGTGAGTTGGCTAGCGGGGGCTACGAGCAGTACTTC
TRBV2	.	.	TRBJ1-5	CASSDRDLPQHF	TGTGCCAGCAGTGACAGGGATCTGCCCCAGCATTTT
TRBV7-3	.	TRBD1	TRBJ1-1	CASSLGGQGEAFF	TGTGCCAGCAGCTTAGGCGGACAGGGTGAAGCTTTCTTT
TRBV29-1	.	.	TRBJ2-7	CSVFTGNGTYEQYF	TGCAGCGTGTTCACAGGGAATGGAACCTACGAGCAGTACTTC
TRBV6-1	.	.	TRBJ1-1	CASSGQAMNTEAFF	TGTGCCAGCAGTGGCCAGGCCATGAACACTGAAGCTTTCTTT
TRBV7-2	.	TRBD1	TRBJ1-2	CASSLPGGINYGYTF	TGTGCCAGCAGCTTACCAGGGGGTATTAACTATGGCTACACCTTC
TRBV9	.	TRBD1	TRBJ2-7	CASSAPGGPFYEQYF	TGTGCCAGCAGCGCACCAGGGGGACCCTTCTACGAGCAGTACTTC
TRBV5-1	.	.	TRBJ1-1	CASSIEWNTEAFF	TGCGCCAGCAGTATAGAGTGGAACACTGAAGCTTTCTTT
TRBV6-5	once	.	TRBJ1-2	CASSSLRTILVYTF	TGTGCCAGCAGCTCCCTAAGGACTATTCTAGTCTACACCTTC
TRBV2	.	.	TRBJ2-7	CALSAGYEQYF	TGTGCCCTCTCCGCGGGCTACGAGCAGTACTTC
TRBV4-3	few	.	TRBJ1-3	CASSQGRGSGNTIYF	TGCGCCAGCAGCCAAGGAAGGGGCTCTGGAAACACCATATATTTT
TRBV6-5	.	TRBD1	TRBJ2-7	CASRRDGQGAYEQYF	TGTGCCAGCAGACGGGACGGACAGGGGGCCTACGAGCAGTACTTC
TRBV13	few	.	TRBJ1-1	CASSLNGWGLTEAFF	TGTGCCAGCAGCTTAAACGGCTGGGGGCTCACTGAAGCTTTCTTT
TRBV5-6	.	.	TRBJ1-2	CASSPLTPQASGGYTF	TGTGCCAGCAGCCCACTCACGCCACAAGCGTCCGGTGGCTACACCTTC
TRBV30	.	.	TRBJ2-1	CAWSGGDYNEQFF	TGTGCCTGGAGTGGGGGGGACTACAATGAGCAGTTCTTC
TRBV5-4	.	.	TRBJ1-4	CASSPLPGANEKLFF	TGTGCCAGCAGCCCCCTCCCGGGGGCTAATGAAAAACTGTTTTTT
TRBV11-3	.	.	TRBJ1-2	CASSQRKGEGINYGYTF	TGTGCCAGCAGCCAGAGAAAAGGGGAGGGTATAAACTATGGCTACACCTTC
TRBV2	.	.	TRBJ2-7	CASKTDFSYEQYF	TGTGCCAGCAAGACAGATTTCTCCTACGAGCAGTACTTC
TRBV4-1	.	.	TRBJ1-2	CASSQDSNYGYTF	TGCGCCAGCAGCCAAGACAGTAACTATGGCTACACCTTC
TRBV19	.	.	TRBJ1-5	CASTGVGPQHF	TGTGCCAGTACGGGAGTGGGGCCCCAGCATTTT
TRBV6-5	.	.	TRBJ1-4	CASSWDVGSRNEKLFF	TGTGCCAGCAGTTGGGACGTCGGGAGCCGAAATGAAAAACTGTTTTTT
TRBV19	.	.	TRBJ2-7	CASSIDIETYEQYF	TGTGCCAGTAGTATAGATATCGAGACCTACGAGCAGTACTTC
TRBV25-1	.	TRBD1	TRBJ2-5	CASSEQDRDRETQYF	TGTGCCAGCAGTGAACAAGACAGGGATCGGGAGACCCAGTACTTC
TRBV18	.	TRBD2	TRBJ2-1	CASSRLAGGDLVSYNEQFF	TGTGCCAGCTCAAGACTAGCGGGGGGCGATCTCGTCTCCTACAATGAGCAGTTCTTC